One and the same sample provided the 8 T cell receptor beta chains below, sequenced in a study of CD8 T cells in Susac syndrome. Random-hexamer reverse transcription was applied to roughly 0.45 to 1 ug RNA. MiXCR, run by TCRdb on the immunoSEQ multiplex PCR reads, gives a single entry per CDR3 protein. The data show about 200,000 distinct CDR3 sequences, 90% to 97% seen once. The sample taken for sequencing was CD4+ T cells from PBMCs. The receptor set was obtained from a human donor with multiple sclerosis.

V is TRBV18 and J is TRBJ1-6, with 9 bases that match TRBD1. Trimming at V came to 0 bases and at J to 6 bases, leaving 0 bases not matched to a gene. The CDR3 is made up of 15 amino acids. Germline values: CDR1 KGHSH, CDR2 LQKENI. The CDR3 loop is CASSPPTGGNSPLHF. The DNA for the CDR3 is TGTGCCAGCTCACCACCGACAGGGGGTAATTCACCCCTCCACTTT. Based on the CDR3 plus reference TRBV18 and TRBJ1-6, the full variable domain is NAGVMQNPRHLVRRRGQEARLRCSPMKGHSHVYWYRQLPEEGLKFMVYLQKENIIDESGMPKERFSAEFPKEGPSILRIQQVVRGDSAAYFCASSPPTGGNSPLHFGNGTRLTVT.

This clonotype was observed a handful of times. The gene calls are TRBV2 and TRBJ2-7, with TRBD2 identical over 9 bases. V lost 4 bases and J lost 7; bases outside the gene matches: 8. This CDR3 contains 14 residues. CDR1 SNHLY and CDR2 FYNNEI come from the germline V gene. This CDR3 is CASSAERGDREQYF. The CDR3 DNA reads TGTGCCAGCAGTGCTGAGCGGGGGGATAGAGAGCAGTACTTC.

Here the CDR3 DNA reads TGCGCCAGCAGCGTTGGGGACAGATACAATGAGCAGTTCTTC. Translation gives CASSVGDRYNEQFF. The gene calls are TRBV5-1 and TRBJ2-1; 7 bases match TRBD1. The trim removed 4 bases at V and 4 bases at J, leaving 5 bases unmatched. This CDR3 region has 14 residues. Germline CDR1 SGHRS, CDR2 YFSETQ.

This clonotype has a single count. The chain joins TRBV28 to TRBJ2-5, with a weak D call TRBD2 (6 bases). Trimming removed 7 bases at V and 7 bases at J, with 16 bases between. CDR3 length: 13 residues. CDR1 MDHEN and CDR2 SYDVKM come from the germline V gene. DNA for the CDR3: TGTGCCAGCACCCCGGGACTGCCGGGGACCCAGTACTTC. This gives the protein CASTPGLPGTQYF.

This chain joins TRBV7-2 and TRBJ1-5; D might be TRBD1 (5 bases). The CDR3 is 13 amino acids. Germline CDR1 is SGHTA and CDR2 is FQGNSA. Trimming removed 2 bases from V and 6 bases from J, with 8 bases in between. CDR3 residues: CASSLTGVQPQHF. CDR3 coding DNA: TGTGCCAGCAGCTTAACGGGGGTTCAGCCCCAGCATTTT. Filled out from reference TRBV7-2 and TRBJ1-5, the complete variable domain reads GAGVSQSPSNKVTEKGKDVELRCDPISGHTALYWYRQSLGQGLEFLIYFQGNSAPDKSGLPSDRFSAERTGGSVSTLTIQRTQQEDSAVYLCASSLTGVQPQHFGDGTRLSIL.

This clonotype was recorded only once. This chain joins TRBV5-1 and TRBJ1-6, with 9 bases aligning to TRBD1. V lost 0 bases, J lost 11 bases, and 3 bases stayed unmatched. The CDR3 has 14 residues. CDR1 is SGHRS, CDR2 YFSETQ, per germline. The CDR3: CASSLGTGVAPLHF. CDR3 sequence (DNA): TGCGCCAGCAGCTTGGGGACAGGGGTTGCACCCCTCCACTTT.

The chain uses TRBV29-1 and TRBJ2-4; 9 bases are shared with TRBD1. Trimming took 8 bases from V and 4 from J; bases not matched to a gene: 6. The CDR3 runs to 13 residues. Germline V gene sequence: CDR1 SQVTM, CDR2 ANQGSEA. The chain's CDR3 is CSLRDRAKNIQYF. CDR3 nucleotides: TGCAGCTTGAGGGACAGGGCGAAAAACATTCAGTACTTC.

The chain combines TRBV2 with TRBJ2-3; D call uncertain. V lost 11 bases and J lost 0, with 15 bases in between. The CDR3 length is 14 residues. Germline V CDR1 and CDR2: SNHLY, FYNNEI. For the CDR3, the DNA is TGTGCCCGCGTAGGCACGGATAGCACAGATACGCAGTATTTT. Its translation: CARVGTDSTDTQYF.